These T cell receptor beta chains were read from a single sample in a study of T cell responses to AZD1222 COVID-19 vaccine. TCRdb's table, derived via immunoSEQ multiplex PCR, lists solely in-frame clones and lacks some. The sample carries 100,000 to 150,000 clones, more than 85% recorded once. Specimen: peripheral blood, collected 28 days after the second AZD1222 dose. All receptors derive from an adult who received the AZD1222 COVID-19 vaccine. Both conserved end residues are part of each CDR3. D genes are given only for firm matches. Clone size appears in some rows only: once, few, many, or a class for an expanded clone.

size	D	J	V	CDR3	DNA
NA	NA	TRBJ1-6	TRBV11-2	CASSLDGYSYNSPLHF	TGTGCCAGCAGCTTAGATGGGTACTCCTATAATTCACCCCTCCACTTT
NA	NA	TRBJ2-3	TRBV14	CASSHATGLFTDTQYF	TGTGCCAGCAGCCATGCGACGGGACTTTTCACAGATACGCAGTATTTT
NA	NA	TRBJ1-2	TRBV5-1	CASKAGGPNYGYTF	TGCGCCAGCAAAGCCGGAGGGCCGAACTATGGCTACACCTTC
NA	TRBD1	TRBJ1-1	TRBV6-5	CASSPGQGAVSFF	TGTGCCAGCAGTCCTGGACAGGGGGCCGTCTCTTTCTTT
NA	TRBD2	TRBJ2-1	TRBV30	CAWSVRGGRSEQFF	TGTGCCTGGAGTGTACGGGGGGGGAGAAGTGAGCAGTTCTTC
NA	NA	TRBJ2-1	TRBV7-2	CASSLVGAPNEQFF	TGTGCCAGCAGCTTGGTAGGGGCGCCAAATGAGCAGTTCTTC
once	NA	TRBJ1-1	TRBV5-1	CASSLALGNTEAFF	TGCGCCAGCAGCTTGGCCTTGGGAAACACTGAAGCTTTCTTT
NA	NA	TRBJ2-5	TRBV6-5	CASTWGEIETQYF	TGTGCCAGCACCTGGGGAGAGATAGAGACCCAGTACTTC
NA	NA	TRBJ1-1	TRBV30	CAWSVWGYTEAFF	TGTGCCTGGAGTGTATGGGGCTACACTGAAGCTTTCTTT
once	TRBD1	TRBJ1-4	TRBV5-1	CASSFRTGSNEKLFF	TGCGCCAGCAGCTTCCGGACAGGGTCTAATGAAAAACTGTTTTTT
NA	NA	TRBJ1-5	TRBV29-1	CSVAAGYSNQPQHF	TGCAGCGTTGCTGCGGGTTATAGCAATCAGCCCCAGCATTTT
NA	NA	TRBJ1-3	TRBV6-5	CASRLFGNTIYF	TGTGCCAGCCGTCTTTTTGGAAACACCATATATTTT
once	TRBD1	TRBJ1-4	TRBV30	CALGQGVEKLFF	TGTGCTTTGGGACAGGGGGTCGAAAAACTGTTTTTT
NA	NA	TRBJ1-2	TRBV19	CASSSGPLYGYTF	TGTGCCAGTAGCTCCGGGCCCCTTTATGGCTACACCTTC
NA	TRBD2	TRBJ2-1	TRBV18	CASSPLAGVSNEQFF	TGTGCCAGCTCACCCCTAGCGGGGGTCTCCAATGAGCAGTTCTTC
once	NA	TRBJ1-6	TRBV10-3	CAISDTVSYNSPLHF	TGTGCCATCAGTGACACCGTCTCCTATAATTCACCCCTCCACTTT
NA	NA	TRBJ1-5	TRBV7-9	CASSLGGPGNQPQHF	TGTGCCAGCAGCTTAGGGGGGCCGGGCAATCAGCCCCAGCATTTT
once	NA	TRBJ1-1	TRBV7-3	CASSLSSGAEAFF	TGTGCCAGCAGCTTATCGTCTGGGGCTGAAGCTTTCTTT
NA	NA	TRBJ1-2	TRBV10-3	CAISADRDYGYTF	TGTGCCATCAGTGCAGACAGAGACTATGGCTACACCTTC
once	NA	TRBJ2-1	TRBV18	CASSPQDSSYNEQFF	TGTGCCAGCTCACCACAAGACAGCTCCTACAATGAGCAGTTCTTC
NA	NA	TRBJ2-7	TRBV7-6	CASSRDWGSYEQYF	TGTGCCAGCAGCCGGGACTGGGGCTCCTACGAGCAGTACTTC
NA	NA	TRBJ2-5	TRBV2	CASSSAEETQYF	TGTGCCAGCAGTTCTGCGGAAGAGACCCAGTACTTC
NA	TRBD1	TRBJ1-1	TRBV7-2	CASSLGPTGVNTEAFF	TGTGCCAGCAGCTTAGGCCCGACAGGGGTGAACACTGAAGCTTTCTTT
NA	NA	TRBJ1-2	TRBV7-9	CASTATGRGTHSYTF	TGTGCCTCCACGGCAACCGGAAGGGGGACTCATAGCTACACCTTC
NA	NA	TRBJ2-2	TRBV11-2	CASSWGRGATGELFF	TGTGCCAGCAGCTGGGGCAGGGGGGCGACCGGGGAGCTGTTTTTT
NA	TRBD1	TRBJ1-1	TRBV12-3/TRBV12-4	CASSGQGETEAFF	TGTGCCAGCAGTGGACAGGGGGAGACTGAAGCTTTCTTT
NA	NA	TRBJ2-3	TRBV12-3/TRBV12-4	CASSRIDTQYF	TGTGCCAGCAGTCGAATAGATACGCAGTATTTT
NA	TRBD1	TRBJ2-7	TRBV2	CASRLGQGYSEQYF	TGTGCCAGCAGACTGGGACAGGGATATAGCGAGCAGTACTTC
NA	NA	TRBJ1-1	TRBV11-1	CASSRPEEHWNTEAFF	TGTGCCAGCAGCCGACCAGAGGAACATTGGAACACTGAAGCTTTCTTT
NA	NA	TRBJ1-2	TRBV19	CASSIDAKDNYGYTF	TGTGCCAGTAGTATAGATGCCAAAGATAACTATGGCTACACCTTC
NA	NA	TRBJ1-3	TRBV3-1/TRBV3-2	CASSQLGSGNTIYF	TGTGCCAGCAGCCAATTGGGGAGTGGAAACACCATATATTTT
NA	TRBD1	TRBJ1-4	TRBV7-9	CASSTQGATNEKLFF	TGTGCCAGCAGCACTCAGGGGGCAACTAATGAAAAACTGTTTTTT
NA	TRBD1	TRBJ1-2	TRBV5-1	CASSQGTGSIYGYTF	TGCGCCAGCAGCCAAGGGACAGGGAGTATCTATGGCTACACCTTC
NA	NA	TRBJ2-2	TRBV6-2/TRBV6-3	CASSQRSGELFF	TGTGCCAGCAGCCAAAGGTCGGGGGAGCTGTTTTTT
NA	NA	TRBJ1-6	TRBV29-1	CSELPGSSSPLHF	TGCAGCGAGCTTCCGGGATCTAGTTCACCCCTCCACTTT
NA	TRBD2	TRBJ2-1	TRBV9	CASSLPLAGDGGTYNEQFF	TGTGCCAGCAGCTTGCCTCTAGCGGGAGATGGGGGGACCTACAATGAGCAGTTCTTC
NA	NA	TRBJ1-1	TRBV7-9	CASSHPSGRTNEAFF	TGTGCCAGCAGCCACCCCTCAGGGCGGACAAACGAAGCTTTCTTT